This T cell receptor (beta chain) appears in the sequencing data of a study of monozygotic twins with inflammatory bowel disease. Germline V CDR1 and CDR2: SGHRS, YFSETQ. The CDR3 runs 13 residues. Each CDR3 protein gets one entry in TCRdb, which reprocessed the 5' RACE reads and gives no DNA. Its listing shows about 210,000 distinct CDR3 sequences. The V and J genes are TRBV5-1 and TRBJ2-7; with no DNA, the TCRdb D assignment of TRBD2 cannot be verified. This receptor was identified in a human donor with ulcerative colitis or Crohn's disease, or a healthy co-twin of an affected twin (not recorded which). The source material was blood. CDR3 sequence reads: CASRADSAYEQYF.